This TCR beta chain was profiled in a study of cytomegalovirus exposure and HLA in healthy donors. Whole-study results and caveats: What TCR beta sequences reportedly achieved was accurate prediction of HLA-A and HLA-B alleles in most subjects. Later genetic work tied a missense DCLRE1C variant to beta-chain V and J trimming.

The PCR made use of 60 Vbeta and 13 Jbeta primers. In the study's own analysis: In a later analysis, of around 83 million unique beta chains, approximately 10 million appeared in at least two donors. Sequencing was performed with immunoSEQ multiplex PCR; in TCRdb, only in-frame clones are kept and a portion is missing. V, J and clone size derive from that table, while D and trimming were established from the DNA sequence. Here the sample spans approximately 120,000 clones, approximately 78% being singletons. This CDR3 has 17 residues. CDR1 is MDHEN and CDR2 is SYDVKM in the germline V gene. V was clipped by 6 bases and J by 6 bases; unmatched bases: 19. About this clone itself: The antigen remains unidentified.

The TCR sequence derives from a middle-aged woman in good health and CMV-seronegative. Sequences were obtained from PBMCs. The chain carries TRBV28 and TRBJ1-2; 7 positions agree with TRBD1. This CDR3 is CASSASHAIGQADGYTF. In DNA form, the CDR3 reads TGTGCCAGCAGCGCCAGTCACGCGATTGGACAGGCGGATGGCTACACCTTC.